This TCR beta chain is from a study of T cell responses to AZD1222 COVID-19 vaccine. Study-level results: Donors, mostly white British, included more females; clonal diversity was possibly underestimated. There were repertoire samples only from the period after the peak T cell response.

Second doses at about 4 or about 12 weeks were pooled. Clones were sequenced by immunoSEQ multiplex PCR, and TCRdb holds only the in-frame ones, with some missing. Of 100,000 to 130,000 clones in the sample, about 85% were seen once. On this clone itself: What it recognizes is unknown.

The germline V gene encodes CDR1 MDHEN and CDR2 SYDVKM. The CDR3 is 15 residues long. Trimming took off 3 bases at V and 6 bases at J, with 12 bases between the two ends. The chain employs TRBV28 and TRBJ1-6; D uncertain. The sequence was collected from an adult who received the AZD1222 COVID-19 vaccine. The sample here was peripheral blood, taken 28 days after the second AZD1222 dose. This CDR3 reads CASSFIAGTNSPLHF. The CDR3 bases are TGTGCCAGCAGTTTTATAGCGGGCACTAATTCACCCCTCCACTTT.